Below, 23 T cell receptor beta chains from the same sample are listed, as sequenced in a study of blood T cell repertoires in COVID-19. Measured with immunoSEQ multiplex PCR; TCRdb has only the in-frame clones, and not every one. The sample has about 28,000 clones; 85% to 95% are singletons. The sequenced sample consisted of peripheral blood. The receptors originated from a woman in her 70s with COVID-19, enrolled during active disease.

The genes are TRBV7-2 and TRBJ2-1; possible D gene TRBD2, 5 bases. CDR1 and CDR2 from the germline V gene are SGHTA and FQGNSA. There are 17 residues in the CDR3. V was trimmed by 5 bases and J by 7 bases, leaving 24 bases between them. The CDR3 region has the DNA TGTGCCAGCAGCCCCAGGAACACCGCTGTCACGGGGAATGAGCAGTTCTTC. Its protein is CASSPRNTAVTGNEQFF.

This clone appeared a single time. This chain connects TRBV29-1 to TRBJ2-7, with 9 bases matching TRBD1. Germline CDR1 SQVTM, CDR2 ANQGSEA. CDR3 length: 12 amino acids. Trimming removed 6 bases from V and 5 bases from J; junction bases left unmatched: 5. The CDR3 DNA reads as TGCAGCGTGGACAGGGGCCGGGACGAGCAGTACTTC. It specifies CSVDRGRDEQYF.

The genes are TRBV6-2 or TRBV6-3 and TRBJ2-3, with 8 bases aligning to TRBD2. There are 19 residues in the CDR3. Trimming cost V 7 bases and J 6 bases; bases outside gene matches: 24. Germline V gene lookup returns CDR1 MNHEY and CDR2 SVGEGT. The DNA of the CDR3 is TGTGCCAGCACCCCAGCCGCTGCTGGCGGGAGGATGAATTCGGATACGCAGTATTTT. Translating gives CASTPAAAGGRMNSDTQYF.

This chain uses TRBV5-1 with TRBJ1-1; D is undetermined. V gave up 8 bases and J gave up 7 bases, with 12 bases separating them. Looked up from germline, CDR1 is SGHRS and CDR2 is YFSETQ. The CDR3 has 11 residues. Written as DNA, the CDR3 is TGCGCCAGTAATGGAGGAGTTGAAGCTTTCTTT. Translating gives CASNGGVEAFF.

This rearrangement joins TRBV5-1 to TRBJ2-2; 7 bases are a match to TRBD2. CDR1 and CDR2 (germline): SGHRS, YFSETQ. Trimming at V came to 1 base and at J to 3 bases, leaving 6 bases not matched to a gene. The CDR3 length is 16 residues. For the CDR3, the DNA is TGCGCCAGCAGCTTGTTGGCGGGAGCGGACACCGGGGAGCTGTTTTTT. Protein sequence: CASSLLAGADTGELFF.

The V call is TRBV24-1, the J call TRBJ2-1, with D perhaps matching TRBD2 (6 bases). V gave up 1 base and J gave up 5 bases, with 8 bases separating them. CDR1 KGHDR and CDR2 SFDVKD come from the germline V gene. This CDR3 spans 14 amino acids. The CDR3 coding sequence is TGTGCCACCAGTGATTTTAGCGGAGACAATGAGCAGTTCTTC. This translates into CATSDFSGDNEQFF.

In this sample, this clone turned up once. The V and J genes are TRBV4-2 and TRBJ2-2; 9 bases align to TRBD2. V was clipped by 1 base and J by 3 bases; unmatched bases: 3. CDR3 length equals 16 residues. In germline, CDR1 is LGHNA, CDR2 YNFKEQ. CDR3: CASSQASGTYTGELFF. CDR3 in DNA: TGTGCCAGCAGCCAAGCTAGCGGGACCTACACCGGGGAGCTGTTTTTT.

V and J are TRBV11-2 and TRBJ1-1; the match to TRBD1 covers 11 bases. Germline CDR1 and CDR2: SGHAT and FQNNGV. The CDR3 contains 15 residues. The V gene end was trimmed by 1 base and the J gene end by 9 bases; junction bases not matched to a gene: 7. The DNA for the CDR3 is TGTGCCAGCAGCTTAGTCCGGACAGGGGGCGCGAAAGCTTTCTTT. Translated, it gives CASSLVRTGGAKAFF.

V gene TRBV28 combines with J gene TRBJ1-2, with 9 bases that match TRBD1. There are 13 residues in the CDR3. From germline, CDR1 is MDHEN and CDR2 SYDVKM. The V segment lost 5 bases and the J segment 8 bases; nucleotides outside the gene matches: 6. As DNA, the CDR3 is TGTGCCAGCAGTCCGGGACAGGGTTTGGGCTACACCTTC. Translation: CASSPGQGLGYTF.

The V call is TRBV28, the J call TRBJ1-5; 8 bases align to TRBD1. The V gene end was trimmed by 5 bases and the J gene end by 4 bases; junction bases not matched to a gene: 7. The germline gives CDR1 MDHEN, CDR2 SYDVKM. The CDR3 is 15 amino acids. The CDR3 is CASSGDRGGNQPQHF. The DNA for the CDR3 is TGTGCCAGCAGTGGCGACAGGGGTGGGAATCAGCCCCAGCATTTT.

The chain combines TRBV6-2 or TRBV6-3 with TRBJ2-5, with 9 bases fitting TRBD1. Germline-derived CDR1 and CDR2 are MNHEY and SVGEGT. The CDR3 is 16 amino acids. With 0 bases clipped from V and 4 bases from J, the junction kept 6 bases outside the gene matches. The CDR3 DNA is TGTGCCAGCAGTTACTCGAGGGACAGGGAATCAGAGACCCAGTACTTC. Protein sequence: CASSYSRDRESETQYF.

The gene calls are TRBV3-1 (or the pseudogene TRBV3-2) and TRBJ1-6, with TRBD1 matching 8 bases. CDR1 LGHDT and CDR2 YNNKEL come from the germline V gene (reference sequence). The CDR3 is made up of 14 amino acids. V dropped 4 bases and J dropped 8; count of bases not matched to a gene: 4. The CDR3 DNA is TGTGCCAGCAGCCCACGGACAGGGCATTCACCCCTCCACTTT. Its protein product is CASSPRTGHSPLHF.

This chain's CDR3 is CASSINRGDEQFF. The CDR3 nucleotides are TGTGCCAGTAGTATAAACAGGGGCGATGAGCAGTTCTTC. The chain joins TRBV19 to TRBJ2-1; TRBD1 matches at 7 bases. J gave up 8 bases and V 2 bases, and 3 bases lay outside the gene matches. Germline CDR1 and CDR2: LNHDA and SQIVND (reference sequence). CDR3 length: 13 residues.

The rearrangement joins TRBV18 to TRBJ1-1; no firm D call. V was cut by 1 base and J by 1 base, with 7 bases left in between. Germline CDR1 reads KGHSH; CDR2 reads LQKENI. The CDR3 is 14 amino acids. The CDR3 here is CASSPQGGNTEAFF. The CDR3 DNA sequence: TGTGCCAGCTCACCACAGGGAGGGAACACTGAAGCTTTCTTT.

The chain has TRBV29-1 and TRBJ1-2; the D is unclear. Germline V CDR1 and CDR2: SQVTM, ANQGSEA. The CDR3 extends over 11 amino acids. With 0 bases removed from V and 4 bases from J, the gap between germline ends came to 3 bases. CDR3 sequence: CSVEEAYGYTF. The DNA of the CDR3 is TGCAGCGTTGAAGAAGCCTATGGCTACACCTTC.

The rearrangement links TRBV6-2 or TRBV6-3 to TRBJ1-1; the D gene is possibly TRBD1 (5 bases). The CDR3 is made up of 14 amino acids. The V gene's germline CDR1 is MNHEY and CDR2 SVGEGT. The ends were cut back, 4 bases at V and 10 bases at J, with 19 bases in the middle. The CDR3 reads CASSFREWQGRAFF. CDR3 sequence (DNA): TGTGCCAGCAGTTTCCGGGAGTGGCAGGGTAGAGCTTTCTTT.

The chain links TRBV9 to TRBJ2-1; tentative D call: TRBD2 (6 bases). V lost 5 bases to trimming and J lost 7 bases, with 22 bases between them. CDR1 is SGDLS and CDR2 is YYNGEE in the germline V gene. The CDR3 is 16 residues long. The CDR3 sequence is CASSAPGTGLRNEQFF. The CDR3 nucleotides read TGTGCCAGCAGTGCTCCGGGGACTGGACTTAGGAATGAGCAGTTCTTC.

V is TRBV3-1 (or the pseudogene TRBV3-2) and J is TRBJ2-1; 8 nucleotides agree with TRBD2. V lost 2 bases, J lost 4 bases, and 7 bases stayed unmatched. The CDR3 is 16 amino acids. CDR1 is LGHDT and CDR2 is YNNKEL in the germline V gene (reference sequence). For the CDR3, the DNA is TGTGCCAGCAGCCAATACGCACTAGCGGTTTACAATGAGCAGTTCTTC. This codes for CASSQYALAVYNEQFF.

This rearrangement joins TRBV5-1 to TRBJ2-5, with 7 bases identical to TRBD2. Unmatched junction bases numbered 9, after V lost 6 bases and J lost 4 bases. The CDR3 covers 14 residues. The germline gives CDR1 SGHRS, CDR2 YFSETQ. The CDR3 sequence is CASNPTGGGETQYF. The CDR3 DNA reads TGCGCCAGCAACCCCACGGGGGGAGGAGAGACCCAGTACTTC.

The V call is TRBV29-1, the J call TRBJ1-2; D is unclear. The V end lost 3 bases, the J end lost 4 bases, and 15 bases lay between the germline ends. There are 14 residues in the CDR3. The V gene's germline CDR1 is SQVTM and CDR2 ANQGSEA. In nucleotides, the CDR3 is TGCAGCGTTGATGACGGAACCGGGATCTATGGCTACACCTTC. This translates into CSVDDGTGIYGYTF.

The CDR3 protein is CSVPTGNTEAFF. The CDR3 DNA is TGCAGCGTTCCGACGGGGAACACTGAAGCTTTCTTT. The chain carries TRBV29-1 and TRBJ1-1, with D unresolved. CDR3 length: 12 amino acids. The germline gives CDR1 SQVTM, CDR2 ANQGSEA. The V end lost 5 bases, the J end lost 1 base, and 8 bases lay between the germline ends.

This chain uses TRBV5-5 with TRBJ2-7, with 8 bases fitting TRBD1. The V gene end was trimmed by 1 base and the J gene end by 2 bases; junction bases not matched to a gene: 5. The CDR3 length is 15 residues. In germline, CDR1 is SGHKS, CDR2 YYEKEE (reference sequence). CDR3: CASSLQLGQAYEQYF. The CDR3, as DNA: TGTGCCAGCAGCTTGCAGCTGGGACAGGCCTACGAGCAGTACTTC.

The chain links TRBV3-1 (or the pseudogene TRBV3-2) to TRBJ1-1, with 9 bases fitting TRBD1. The CDR3 extends over 15 amino acids. The germline CDR1 and CDR2 sequences are LGHDT and YNNKEL (reference sequence). The V segment lost 4 bases and the J segment 1 base; nucleotides outside the gene matches: 4. In DNA, the CDR3 is TGTGCCAGCAGCCGGGCGGACAGGGGGAACACTGAAGCTTTCTTT. Translated, it gives CASSRADRGNTEAFF.